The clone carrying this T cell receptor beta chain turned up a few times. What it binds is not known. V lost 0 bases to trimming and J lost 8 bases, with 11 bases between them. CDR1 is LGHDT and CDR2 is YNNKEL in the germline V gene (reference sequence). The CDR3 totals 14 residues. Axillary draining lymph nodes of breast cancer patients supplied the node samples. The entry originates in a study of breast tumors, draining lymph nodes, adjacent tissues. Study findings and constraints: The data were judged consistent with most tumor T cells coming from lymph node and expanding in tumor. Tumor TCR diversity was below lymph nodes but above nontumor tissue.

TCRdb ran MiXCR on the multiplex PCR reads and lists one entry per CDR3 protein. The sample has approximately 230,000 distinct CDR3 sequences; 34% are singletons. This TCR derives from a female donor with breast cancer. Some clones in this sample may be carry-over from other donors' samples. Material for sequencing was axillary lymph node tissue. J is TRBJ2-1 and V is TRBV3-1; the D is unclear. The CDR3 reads CASSQDRAFHEQFF. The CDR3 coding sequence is TGTGCCAGCAGCCAAGATCGGGCGTTCCATGAGCAGTTCTTC.